The 21 T cell receptor beta chains below all came from one sample that was sequenced in a study of T cell repertoires in cytomegalovirus infection. TCRdb re-called the reads through MiXCR, storing one row per CDR3 protein. Counted here are 350,000 to 550,000 distinct CDR3 sequences, approximately 31% occurring once; the ten biggest clones make up about an eighth. Sequencing input: PBMCs. These TCRs come from a human donor in good health (CMV status not recorded). Some clones in this sample may be carry-over from other donors' samples.

CDR3 nucleotides: TGTGCCAGCAGCCCGAGACAGGGGCCGAGGGGCTACGAGCAGTACTTC. This encodes CASSPRQGPRGYEQYF. The chain carries TRBV11-2 and TRBJ2-7; 8 bases are a match to TRBD1. Germline V gene sequence: CDR1 SGHAT, CDR2 FQNNGV. This CDR3 is built from 16 residues. Trimming removed 5 bases from V and 3 bases from J; junction bases left unmatched: 12.

This clonotype occurred a few times. The chain uses TRBV29-1 and TRBJ1-2; TRBD1 agrees at 9 bases. CDR3 length equals 14 residues. V lost 1 base to trimming and J lost 4 bases; unmatched junction nucleotides: 4. Germline CDR1 is SQVTM and CDR2 is ANQGSEA. The DNA of the CDR3 is TGCAGCGTTGAAGGGGACAGGGAAATCTATGGCTACACCTTC. Protein sequence: CSVEGDREIYGYTF.

At least ten counts were recorded for this clonotype. The genes are TRBV7-6 and TRBJ2-1; perhaps TRBD2 as D (7 bases). The CDR3 is 15 amino acids. Germline V gene lookup returns CDR1 SGHVS and CDR2 FNYEAQ. Trimming shortened V by 5 bases and J by 9 bases, and 20 bases separated the two germline ends. CDR3 region: CASSDRRGQYGEQFF. As DNA, the CDR3 is TGTGCCAGCAGCGACAGGCGGGGGCAATACGGTGAGCAGTTCTTC.

Only a few counts were recorded for this clonotype. A much larger clone differs by one base, so this may be a read error. The V and J genes are TRBV7-2 and TRBJ2-7, with D maybe TRBD1 (5 bases). Germline-derived CDR1 and CDR2 are SGHTA and FQGNSA. The CDR3 is 14 residues long. For the CDR3, the DNA is TGTCCCAGCAGCTTAGGACACAGCTCCTACGAGCAGTACTTC. Amino acids: CPSSLGHSSYEQYF.

The rearrangement links TRBV19 to TRBJ1-5; tentatively, D is TRBD1 (5 bases). Germline-derived CDR1 and CDR2 are LNHDA and SQIVND (reference sequence). This CDR3 region has 15 residues. V shed 6 bases and J shed 3 bases, with 15 bases lying between them. The CDR3 is CASRNGGTVNQPQHF. The CDR3 DNA reads as TGTGCCAGTAGAAACGGTGGGACTGTCAATCAGCCCCAGCATTTT. The full variable domain, its missing parts supplied by reference TRBV19 and TRBJ1-5, is DGGITQSPKYLFRKEGQNVTLSCEQNLNHDAMYWYRQDPGQGLRLIYYSQIVNDFQKGDIAEGYSVSREKKESFPLTVTSAQKNPTAFYLCASRNGGTVNQPQHFGDGTRLSIL.

The sample holds a few counts of this clonotype. The rearrangement links TRBV15 to TRBJ1-5; tentative D call: TRBD1 (5 bases). Trimming pared 1 base from V and 2 bases from J, leaving 9 bases between. Germline V lookup: CDR1 LNHNV, CDR2 YYDKDF (reference sequence). This CDR3 is built from 15 residues. The CDR3 reads CATSRAGLGNQPQHF. In nucleotides, the CDR3 is TGTGCCACCAGCAGAGCGGGACTAGGCAATCAGCCCCAGCATTTT.

As DNA, the CDR3 is TGCGCCAGCAGCCTACTGACTAGCGGCTACAATGAGCAGTTCTTC. Amino acids: CASSLLTSGYNEQFF. The chain combines TRBV5-1 with TRBJ2-1, with TRBD2 matching 9 bases. The CDR3 sequence is 15 residues long. Unmatched junction bases numbered 5, after V lost 4 bases and J lost 3 bases. CDR1 is SGHRS and CDR2 is YFSETQ in the germline V gene.

The gene calls are TRBV6-8 and TRBJ1-1; D ambiguous. Per the germline V gene, CDR1 is MNHGY and CDR2 is SAAAGT. The CDR3 spans 14 residues. Trimming took off 6 bases at V and 4 bases at J, with 15 bases between the two ends. In nucleotides, the CDR3 is TGTGCCAGCAGCCTGAGGGTAGAGGGCACTGAAGCTTTCTTT. It is translated as CASSLRVEGTEAFF.

Here the CDR3 DNA reads TGTGCCAGCAGCTCCCAGGGAGTTACAGGGACCAACGTCCTGACTTTC. Its protein product is CASSSQGVTGTNVLTF. The chain is built from TRBV7-3 and TRBJ2-6; perhaps TRBD1 as D (6 bases). The CDR3 is 16 amino acids. Trimming stripped 4 bases from V and 8 bases from J, with 18 bases between. The germline V gene has CDR1 SGHTA and CDR2 FQGTGA.

The rearrangement joins TRBV28 to TRBJ2-7; the D is unclear. V lost 5 bases and J lost 2, with 10 bases in between. The CDR3 loop spans 13 amino acids. Per germline, CDR1 MDHEN and CDR2 SYDVKM. The CDR3 protein is CASSRGDPYEQYF. CDR3 bases: TGTGCCAGCAGTCGTGGTGATCCCTACGAGCAGTACTTC.

This clonotype has more than one count but fewer than ten. The V call is TRBV5-5, the J call TRBJ1-5; D ambiguous. The V gene's germline CDR1 is SGHKS and CDR2 YYEKEE (reference sequence). Deletions cut 2 bases from V and 9 bases from J, with 9 bases between. CDR3 size: 12 residues. The CDR3 DNA reads as TGTGCCAGCAGCTTACCTCCCGGGCCCCAGCATTTT. The encoded protein is CASSLPPGPQHF. Full variable domain (outside the CDR3, taken from reference TRBV5-5 and TRBJ1-5): DAGVTQSPTHLIKTRGQQVTLRCSPISGHKSVSWYQQVLGQGPQFIFQYYEKEERGRGNFPDRFSARQFPNYSSELNVNALLLGDSALYLCASSLPPGPQHFGDGTRLSIL.

In its sample, this clonotype was seen many times. The V gene is TRBV7-2, the J gene TRBJ2-7, with 8 nucleotides matching TRBD1. V was clipped by 4 bases and J by 4 bases; unmatched bases: 9. Per the germline V gene, CDR1 is SGHTA and CDR2 is FQGNSA. This CDR3 is 15 amino acids long. The CDR3 is CASSSGGTGTYEQYF. The CDR3 nucleotides read TGTGCCAGCAGCTCCGGCGGGACAGGAACTTACGAGCAGTACTTC.

This clonotype was found a few times. The rearrangement links TRBV6-1 to TRBJ1-1; 7 bases align to TRBD1. The CDR3 length is 15 residues. Germline V gives CDR1 MNHNS, CDR2 SASEGT. The V gene end was trimmed by 3 bases and the J gene end by 1 base; junction bases not matched to a gene: 5. CDR3 amino acids: CASSEDRSTNTEAFF. The CDR3 DNA reads as TGTGCCAGCAGTGAGGACAGGAGTACGAACACTGAAGCTTTCTTT.

This clonotype showed up just a few times. The chain employs TRBV20-1 and TRBJ2-7; D may be TRBD1 (6 bases). Trimming took 5 bases from V and 2 from J, leaving 13 bases between them. The CDR3 runs 13 residues. Germline CDR1 is DFQATT and CDR2 is SNEGSKA (reference sequence). CDR3 DNA: TGCAGTGCTGGCCGGGACACAACCTACGAGCAGTACTTC. Translating it yields CSAGRDTTYEQYF.

In this sample, this clonotype turned up a few times. The chain has TRBV4-2 and TRBJ2-2; TRBD1 or TRBD2 may be the D gene (7 bases each). Trimming stripped 5 bases from V and 4 bases from J, with 17 bases between. Germline lookup yields CDR1 LGHNA and CDR2 YNFKEQ. The CDR3 length is 16 residues. The CDR3 nucleotides read TGTGCCAGCAGCGACCAGGGGGGGTCGAGCACCGGGGAGCTGTTTTTT. Translation: CASSDQGGSSTGELFF.

The chain combines TRBV20-1 with TRBJ2-5; D is perhaps TRBD2 (6 bases). Germline lookup yields CDR1 DFQATT and CDR2 SNEGSKA (reference sequence). Between the trimmed V and J ends, which lost 5 bases and 3 bases, there was a span of 16 bases. This CDR3 has 14 residues. The CDR3 bases are TGCAGTGCTCGCTTTACCGGGGGAAAAGAGACCCAGTACTTC. Translated: CSARFTGGKETQYF.

As to this clonotype: A clone one base away is much larger, so this may be a read error. The chain uses TRBV11-2 and TRBJ2-7; unclear D gene. CDR3 length equals 13 residues. CDR1 and CDR2 from the germline V gene are SGHAT and FQNNGV. CDR3 DNA sequence: TGTTCCAGCAGCTTAGACGGCGTCTACGAGCAGTACTTC. Translating gives CSSSLDGVYEQYF.

This clonotype has ten or more counts. The chain couples TRBV7-2 to TRBJ1-5, with D possibly being TRBD1 (5 bases). CDR1 SGHTA and CDR2 FQGNSA come from the germline V gene. CDR3 length: 15 residues. The ends were cut back, 5 bases at V and 0 bases at J, with 11 bases in the middle. DNA of the CDR3: TGTGCCAGCAGCGTCGGGACTTTTAGCAATCAGCCCCAGCATTTT. Protein sequence: CASSVGTFSNQPQHF.

This clonotype was picked up many times. The chain employs TRBV7-2 and TRBJ1-1; D is unclear. Trimming took 5 bases from V and 10 from J, leaving 20 bases between them. CDR3 size: 14 residues. Germline CDR1 SGHTA, CDR2 FQGNSA. CDR3 nucleotides: TGTGCCAGCAGCCCCCTTAGGTGGGGAGTCGCAGCTTTCTTT. Residues: CASSPLRWGVAAFF.

The V gene is TRBV12-3 or TRBV12-4, the J gene TRBJ2-5; the D gene is possibly TRBD1 (6 bases). V was clipped by 2 bases and J by 4 bases, with 17 bases between them. This CDR3 has 16 residues. CDR3 DNA: TGTGCCAGCAGTTTACAGGGCCGGGACATACTAGAGACCCAGTACTTC. Translated: CASSLQGRDILETQYF.

This clonotype was seen a handful of times. The rearrangement links TRBV5-6 to TRBJ2-1, with TRBD2 matching over 16 bases. This CDR3 has 17 amino acids. Germline trimming cut 3 bases from V and 3 bases from J; bases unmatched to any gene: 3. Germline V gene data show CDR1 as SGHDT and CDR2 as YYEEEE. The CDR3 sequence is CASSSGLAGGDYNEQFF. The CDR3 DNA reads TGTGCCAGCAGCTCGGGACTAGCGGGGGGGGACTACAATGAGCAGTTCTTC.